This is a list of T cell receptor beta chains from one sample in a study of blood T cells in healthy people across ages. TCRdb redid the calling of the 5' RACE reads with MiXCR, one entry per CDR3 protein. The sample holds approximately 850,000 distinct CDR3 sequences, roughly 60% seen once. The sequencing input was blood. The receptors were sampled from a young man in good health. Each CDR3 is given with its conserved first and last residue. A D gene is named only where the DNA matches it firmly. Not all rows give a size; the values are once, few, many and, for expanded clones, a class.

clone_size j_call v_call d_call cdr3_aa cdr3_nt
NA TRBJ2-7 TRBV3-1 NA CASSQDGVKNQYF TGTGCCAGCAGCCAGGATGGAGTGAAAAACCAGTACTTC
NA TRBJ2-7 TRBV21-1 NA CASSKFLQVQYF TGTGCCAGCAGCAAATTCCTTCAAGTCCAGTACTTC
few TRBJ2-7 TRBV7-8 NA CASSPRDLNLYEQYF TGTGCCAGCAGCCCCAGGGACCTTAACCTCTACGAGCAGTACTTC
NA TRBJ1-2 TRBV2 NA CANKTGDMYGYTF TGTGCCAACAAGACAGGCGACATGTATGGCTACACCTTC
few TRBJ2-7 TRBV7-2 TRBD2 CASSLVLTSGIRDEQYF TGTGCCAGCAGCTTAGTACTTACTAGCGGGATTAGGGACGAGCAGTACTTC
many TRBJ2-1 TRBV6-2/TRBV6-3 TRBD2 CASTQAGEGDNEQFF TGTGCCAGCACCCAGGCGGGAGAGGGAGACAATGAGCAGTTCTTC
NA TRBJ2-3 TRBV7-2 TRBD2 CASSRAGTIIRTDTQYF TGTGCCAGCAGCCGCGCCGGGACTATAATCCGCACAGATACGCAGTATTTT
NA TRBJ1-4 TRBV4-1 NA CASSQSRATEEKLFF TGCGCCAGCAGCCAATCCCGGGCCACCGAAGAAAAACTGTTTTTT
many TRBJ2-7 TRBV25-1 NA CASRPTQGGYEQYF TGTGCCAGCAGACCCACACAGGGTGGTTACGAGCAGTACTTC
NA TRBJ2-3 TRBV20-1 TRBD2 CSAIPGPPLAGVSDTQYF TGCAGTGCTATCCCAGGCCCTCCCCTAGCGGGAGTGTCAGATACGCAGTATTTT
NA TRBJ1-2 TRBV6-5 NA CASSKKDGSNYGYTF TGTGCCAGCAGTAAAAAAGACGGCTCTAACTATGGCTACACCTTC
few TRBJ2-5 TRBV7-2 NA CASSLARGRETQYF TGTGCCAGCAGCTTAGCGCGCGGGCGGGAGACCCAGTACTTC
few TRBJ2-5 TRBV4-3 NA CASSQESGRQETQYF TGCGCCAGCAGCCAAGAGAGCGGCAGGCAAGAGACCCAGTACTTC
once TRBJ2-5 TRBV20-1 TRBD2 CSAVAGDQETQYF TGCAGTGCAGTAGCGGGGGACCAAGAGACCCAGTACTTC
NA TRBJ1-2 TRBV6-1 NA CASSRYTMNLDYGYTF TGTGCCAGCAGTAGATATACAATGAACCTGGACTATGGCTACACCTTC
NA TRBJ2-1 TRBV7-2 NA CASSLEGLNEQFF TGTGCCAGCAGCTTAGAGGGCCTGAATGAGCAGTTCTTC
NA TRBJ1-5 TRBV20-1 NA CSAGAGRDQPQHF TGCAGTGCTGGCGCCGGCAGGGATCAGCCCCAGCATTTT
NA TRBJ2-7 TRBV4-2 TRBD2 CASSLGTSGMGQNEQYF TGTGCCAGCAGCCTTGGGACTAGCGGGATGGGACAAAACGAGCAGTACTTC
NA TRBJ2-6 TRBV6-1 NA CASSEAMGSGANVLTF TGTGCCAGCAGTGAAGCTATGGGCTCTGGGGCCAACGTCCTGACTTTC
few TRBJ2-7 TRBV6-2/TRBV6-3 NA CASKEQGSYEQYF TGTGCCAGCAAGGAACAGGGCTCCTACGAGCAGTACTTC
NA TRBJ2-1 TRBV7-2 NA CASSRSGNGEQFF TGTGCCAGCAGCCGATCCGGAAACGGTGAGCAGTTCTTC
few TRBJ2-5 TRBV3-1 NA CASSQNFGVQETQYF TGTGCCAGCAGCCAAAATTTCGGGGTTCAAGAGACCCAGTACTTC
NA TRBJ2-3 TRBV3-1 TRBD1 CASSQMTGGGTDTQYF TGTGCCAGCAGCCAGATGACAGGGGGCGGGACAGATACGCAGTATTTT
few TRBJ1-2 TRBV4-2 TRBD1 CASSQTDREEGYTF TGTGCCAGCAGCCAAACCGACAGGGAAGAGGGCTACACCTTC
NA TRBJ2-1 TRBV18 NA CASSPNKDNEQFF TGTGCCAGCTCACCAAATAAGGACAATGAGCAGTTCTTC
NA TRBJ2-7 TRBV27 TRBD1 CASSFQPTGQGVSYEQYF TGTGCCAGCAGTTTCCAACCGACTGGACAGGGGGTCTCCTACGAGCAGTACTTC
NA TRBJ2-7 TRBV6-5 NA CASSQGAPSVEQYF TGTGCCAGCAGTCAGGGAGCCCCCTCGGTGGAGCAGTACTTC
NA TRBJ2-5 TRBV11-2 NA CASRARVGQETQYF TGTGCCAGCAGGGCGAGGGTGGGGCAAGAGACCCAGTACTTC